The T cell receptor beta chain under discussion was sequenced for a study of shared clonotypes between healthy human individuals. For the study at large: The study enrolled a couple of women and a few men aged 18 to 49. Study observations and caveats: Naive CD4 clonotypes were shared across several donors at 5% to 6%. Richness estimates generally favored naive over memory subsets.

The CDR3 extends over 13 amino acids. The germline V and J ends were trimmed by 10 bases and 0 bases, with 12 bases remaining between them. From germline, CDR1 is LNHDA and CDR2 SQIVND (reference sequence). TCRdb's copy holds only in-frame clones and misses some; the assay was immunoSEQ multiplex PCR. The sample comprises more than 2 million clones, roughly 94% of which are singletons, and 0.13% rests with the top ten. Notes on this clone: Antigen: not known.

The source of this sequence is a man aged 18 to 30 in good health. Sequencing used naive CD4+ T cells sorted from blood. This sample's subset: CD45RA+ positively selected. This chain uses TRBV19 with TRBJ1-2; a possible D gene is TRBD1 (6 bases). Here the CDR3 DNA reads TGTGCCACTCAGGGGTCGTCTAACTATGGCTACACCTTC. It encodes CATQGSSNYGYTF.